These 11 T cell receptor beta chains came from one sample sequenced in a study of response to subunit inactivated influenza vaccine. TCRdb processed the RT-PCR reads anew with MiXCR; each CDR3 protein has one entry. The sample consists of some 540,000 distinct CDR3 sequences, around a quarter of them appearing once. The same sample was also studied in work on T cells expressing NK-cell markers. As that study records: 5'RACE template switching with UMIs generated TCR beta cDNA.

Sequenced here: CD4+ T cells sorted from PBMCs, sampled roughly 12 days after vaccination. These receptors all come from a man in his forties or fifties who received an inactivated influenza vaccine.

This clonotype occurred a few times. The V gene is TRBV28, the J gene TRBJ2-3, with TRBD1 identical over 8 bases. V lost 4 bases, J lost 8 bases, and 8 bases stayed unmatched. The CDR3 runs 14 residues. The V gene's germline CDR1 is MDHEN and CDR2 SYDVKM. The CDR3 loop is CASSSGTGGVTQYF. In DNA form, the CDR3 reads TGTGCCAGCAGTTCCGGGACAGGTGGGGTTACGCAGTATTTT.

Only a few counts were recorded for this clonotype. V usage is TRBV5-1 and J usage is TRBJ2-3; D unclear. The germline CDR1 and CDR2 sequences are SGHRS and YFSETQ. The germline V and J ends were trimmed by 4 bases and 0 bases, with 6 bases remaining between them. The length of the CDR3 is 13 residues. As DNA, the CDR3 is TGCGCCAGCAGCACCGGGAGCACAGATACGCAGTATTTT. Encoded protein: CASSTGSTDTQYF.

This clonotype was detected many times. The V call is TRBV5-1, the J call TRBJ1-3; 7 bases align to TRBD1. The CDR3 has 14 residues. Losses at the gene ends were 4 bases for V and 8 bases for J; bases not matched to a gene: 9. Germline-derived CDR1 and CDR2 are SGHRS and YFSETQ. This CDR3 is CASSQSGTVDTIYF. CDR3 bases: TGCGCCAGCAGCCAATCGGGGACAGTAGACACCATATATTTT.

The chain carries TRBV29-1 and TRBJ2-3; 8 bases line up with TRBD2. V lost 6 bases to trimming and J lost 3 bases; unmatched junction nucleotides: 5. CDR3 length equals 13 residues. Germline V gene lookup returns CDR1 SQVTM and CDR2 ANQGSEA. The CDR3 reads CSVPGLVTDTQYF. In DNA form, the CDR3 reads TGCAGCGTACCGGGACTAGTAACAGATACGCAGTATTTT.

The genes are TRBV4-2 and TRBJ1-3; D gene unclear. The V and J ends lost 0 bases and 0 bases respectively, with 6 bases between them. The length of the CDR3 is 15 residues. Germline lookup yields CDR1 LGHNA and CDR2 YNFKEQ. The CDR3 DNA reads as TGTGCCAGCAGCCAAGATTGGGGCTCTGGAAACACCATATATTTT. Its protein product is CASSQDWGSGNTIYF.

J is TRBJ2-7 and V is TRBV15; TRBD2 matches 7 bases. CDR1 LNHNV and CDR2 YYDKDF come from the germline V gene (reference sequence). The CDR3 runs to 14 residues. V trimming: 5 bases; J trimming: 7 bases; junction bases outside the gene matches: 11. This CDR3 reads CATSLAEPWGEQYF. In DNA, the CDR3 is TGTGCCACCAGCCTAGCGGAACCCTGGGGGGAGCAGTACTTC.

This chain connects TRBV11-2 to TRBJ2-7; no clear D. Looked up from germline, CDR1 is SGHAT and CDR2 is FQNNGV. The V and J ends lost 2 bases and 5 bases respectively, with 19 bases between them. CDR3 length: 16 amino acids. The CDR3: CASSLRSAGETNEQYF. The CDR3 coding sequence is TGTGCCAGCAGCTTACGGTCCGCAGGCGAAACCAACGAGCAGTACTTC.

This clonotype was picked up many times. The chain links TRBV7-8 to TRBJ2-1; 9 bases are a match to TRBD2. CDR3 length equals 15 residues. The germline V gene has CDR1 SGHVS and CDR2 FQNEAQ. V was clipped by 6 bases and J by 7 bases; unmatched bases: 10. This CDR3 is CASRGSGGVRNEQFF. CDR3 coding DNA: TGTGCCAGCAGGGGTAGCGGGGGTGTTAGGAATGAGCAGTTCTTC.

V is TRBV7-2 and J is TRBJ2-3; tentatively, D is TRBD2 (5 bases). The CDR3 is 16 residues long. From germline, CDR1 is SGHTA and CDR2 FQGNSA. The V gene lost 1 base and the J gene lost 0 bases, with 11 bases spanning the gap. As DNA, the CDR3 is TGTGCCAGCAGCTTAGGAGCGGTTCTAAGCACAGATACGCAGTATTTT. This gives the protein CASSLGAVLSTDTQYF.

The table lists this clonotype with a few counts. The chain couples TRBV30 to TRBJ2-1, with TRBD2 matching over 8 bases. The junction had 8 bases not matched to a gene; V was cut back by 2 bases and J by 8 bases. Germline loops: CDR1 GTSNPN, CDR2 SVGIG (reference sequence). CDR3 size: 14 residues. The CDR3 spells CAWSSGLAGDEQFF. The CDR3 DNA is TGTGCCTGGAGTTCTGGGCTAGCGGGTGATGAGCAGTTCTTC.

This chain links TRBV28 with TRBJ2-1; D not resolved. The CDR3 length is 14 residues. Germline V gene lookup returns CDR1 MDHEN and CDR2 SYDVKM. Trimming shortened V by 3 bases and J by 8 bases, and 14 bases separated the two germline ends. The CDR3 coding sequence is TGTGCCAGCAGTTTGGTGATGAGCACCCATGAGCAGTTCTTC. This translates into CASSLVMSTHEQFF.